The 7 T cell receptor beta chains below were found in one sample sequenced in a study of T-cell memory formation after mild COVID-19. TCRdb re-called the 5' RACE reads through MiXCR, storing one row per CDR3 protein. Of 550,000 to 700,000 distinct CDR3 sequences listed, approximately 15% are singletons. Specimen: PBMCs or a T cell subset sorted from them (not recorded which). These receptor sequences come from an adult woman who had mild COVID-19 (a few samples of this study predate the infection). Cell type and time point are not known.

Only a few counts were recorded for this clonotype. This chain joins TRBV2 and TRBJ2-7, with 7 nucleotides matching TRBD2. CDR3 size: 15 residues. Trimming at V came to 7 bases and at J to 4 bases, leaving 13 bases not matched to a gene. Germline loops: CDR1 SNHLY, CDR2 FYNNEI. The CDR3 spells CASTPSGARTYEQYF. Here the CDR3 DNA reads TGTGCCAGCACTCCCAGCGGGGCTCGGACTTACGAGCAGTACTTC.

This chain links TRBV30 with TRBJ2-2, with D hard to call. The CDR3 contains 11 residues. CDR1 is GTSNPN, CDR2 SVGIG, per germline (reference sequence). Trimming removed 5 bases from V and 1 base from J, with 2 bases in between. CDR3 in DNA: TGTGCCTGGGGGAACACCGGGGAGCTGTTTTTT. Protein sequence: CAWGNTGELFF.

V usage is TRBV9 and J usage is TRBJ2-7, with TRBD2 identical over 9 bases. The CDR3 spans 15 residues. Germline V lookup: CDR1 SGDLS, CDR2 YYNGEE. V lost 0 bases, J lost 3 bases, and 4 bases stayed unmatched. The CDR3 nucleotides read TGTGCCAGCAGCGTAGGAGGGACTAGCATCTACGAGCAGTACTTC. Protein sequence: CASSVGGTSIYEQYF.

The gene calls are TRBV12-3 or TRBV12-4 and TRBJ1-2, with D perhaps TRBD1 (5 bases). Trimming shortened V by 3 bases and J by 7 bases, and 18 bases separated the two germline ends. CDR3 length: 15 residues. The CDR3 DNA is TGTGCCAGCAGTTTCGGGTCCAGGGACCTTGGTGGCTACACCTTC. This codes for CASSFGSRDLGGYTF.

This clonotype was recorded a few times. This rearrangement joins TRBV5-8 to TRBJ1-5; D gene ambiguous. Germline V gene lookup returns CDR1 SGHTS and CDR2 YDEGEE. With 0 bases removed from V and 9 bases from J, the gap between germline ends came to 22 bases. The CDR3 loop spans 17 amino acids. The CDR3 sequence is CASSLDPLTDLPSPQHF. The CDR3 nucleotides read TGTGCCAGCAGCTTGGACCCCCTAACTGACCTGCCCTCGCCCCAGCATTTT.

The chain has TRBV29-1 and TRBJ1-3; D uncertain. The CDR3 is 13 residues long. CDR1 is SQVTM, CDR2 ANQGSEA, per germline. V shed 4 bases and J shed 0 bases, with 7 bases lying between them. CDR3 sequence (DNA): TGCAGCGTTGGGCGGGACTCTGGAAACACCATATATTTT. Amino acids: CSVGRDSGNTIYF.

The CDR3, as DNA: TGCGCCAGCAGCTTGGCCCTAGCGGGGGGGCCTGGGGAGACCCAGTACTTC. It specifies CASSLALAGGPGETQYF. This chain joins TRBV5-1 and TRBJ2-5, with 12 bases that match TRBD2. The CDR3 is 17 residues long. The junction had 8 bases not matched to a gene; V was cut back by 0 bases and J by 5 bases. Germline values: CDR1 SGHRS, CDR2 YFSETQ.